The text below deals with one TCR beta chain. The PCR made use of 60 Vbeta and 13 Jbeta primers. Assay used: immunoSEQ multiplex PCR; TCRdb lists only in-frame clones, some missing. The sample has 150,000 to 200,000 clones, under 85% seen once. The data are from a study of cytomegalovirus exposure and HLA in healthy donors. V was clipped by 3 bases and J by 7 bases; unmatched bases: 10. The CDR3 totals 15 residues. The germline CDR1 and CDR2 sequences are SGDLS and YYNGEE. V usage is TRBV9 and J usage is TRBJ2-1; 7 bases align to TRBD1. Sequenced input: PBMCs. This sequence was found in a female donor in good health and CMV-seronegative. CDR3 protein: CASSATGTVINEQFF. CDR3 DNA sequence: TGTGCCAGCAGCGCAACCGGGACAGTAATAAATGAGCAGTTCTTC. Full variable domain (rest looked up from reference TRBV9 and TRBJ2-1): DSGVTQTPKHLITATGQRVTLRCSPRSGDLSVYWYQQSLDQGLQFLIQYYNGEERAKGNILERFSAQQFPDLHSELNLSSLELGDSALYFCASSATGTVINEQFFGPGTRLTVL.